These 11 T cell receptor beta chains were all obtained from the same sample, sequenced in a study of PD-L1 blockade in urothelial cancer. Documented time point: pretreatment peripheral blood. Clones were sequenced by immunoSEQ multiplex PCR, and TCRdb holds only the in-frame ones, with some missing. The profile shows tens of thousands of clones, 81% of them singletons. Source: PBMCs, taken around atezolizumab (anti-PD-L1) treatment. Source of these receptors: a man between 65 and 80 years old with urothelial cancer.

The V and J genes are TRBV19 and TRBJ1-1, with D uncertain. Germline CDR1 is LNHDA and CDR2 is SQIVND (reference sequence). Trimming took 6 bases from V and 1 from J, leaving 12 bases between them. The length of the CDR3 is 14 residues. Written as DNA, the CDR3 is TGTGCCAGTAGGGGCTACACCGAGAACACTGAAGCTTTCTTT. This codes for CASRGYTENTEAFF.

The V call is TRBV10-3, the J call TRBJ2-3, with a weak D call TRBD2 (6 bases). Germline loops: CDR1 ENHRY, CDR2 SYGVKD. The CDR3 loop spans 16 amino acids. V dropped 4 bases and J dropped 2 bases, with 16 bases sitting between them. The CDR3, as DNA: TGTGCCATCAGTGCCCCTGGCGGGGTCAACACAGATACGCAGTATTTT. This codes for CAISAPGGVNTDTQYF.

V gene TRBV15 combines with J gene TRBJ2-4; D is perhaps TRBD2 (6 bases). CDR3 length equals 17 residues. Trimming cost V 0 bases and J 1 base, with 13 bases left between them. CDR1 is LNHNV and CDR2 is YYDKDF in the germline V gene (reference sequence). The CDR3 protein is CATSRDLPGDAKNIQYF. The DNA for the CDR3 is TGTGCCACCAGCAGAGATCTGCCGGGAGATGCCAAAAACATTCAGTACTTC.

V is TRBV7-3 and J is TRBJ2-1, with 12 bases fitting TRBD2. Germline V gene data show CDR1 as SGHTA and CDR2 as FQGTGA. The CDR3 spans 17 residues. V dropped 2 bases and J dropped 4; count of bases not matched to a gene: 6. The CDR3 sequence: CASSLLAGGILYNEQFF. Written as DNA, the CDR3 is TGTGCCAGCAGCTTACTAGCGGGAGGGATTTTATACAATGAGCAGTTCTTC.

The genes are TRBV25-1 and TRBJ1-2; D is unclear. CDR3 size: 13 residues. V lost 7 bases and J lost 8, with 17 bases in between. The germline CDR1 and CDR2 sequences are MGHDK and SYGVNS. CDR3 in amino acids: CASTSDSLRGYTF. The CDR3 DNA reads TGTGCCAGCACTTCCGACTCTCTTAGGGGCTACACCTTC.

V and J are TRBV19 and TRBJ2-3, with 8 positions matching TRBD2. With V trimmed by 4 bases and J by 4 bases, 16 bases remained unmatched. The germline V gene has CDR1 LNHDA and CDR2 SQIVND (reference sequence). The CDR3 consists of 18 residues. CDR3 amino acids: CASSNHRGGAGAPDTQYF. The CDR3 DNA reads TGTGCCAGTAGTAACCACCGCGGGGGAGCGGGAGCGCCAGATACGCAGTATTTT.

The chain carries TRBV7-8 and TRBJ2-1, with 7 bases aligning to TRBD1. Losses at the gene ends were 5 bases for V and 6 bases for J; bases not matched to a gene: 7. The CDR3 covers 14 residues. The germline V gene has CDR1 SGHVS and CDR2 FQNEAQ. This CDR3 is CASSPRDSANEQFF. The CDR3 DNA is TGTGCCAGCAGCCCCCGGGACAGTGCCAATGAGCAGTTCTTC.

The chain's CDR3 is CASSPDGGGGEQYF. DNA for the CDR3: TGCGCCAGCAGCCCTGACGGCGGGGGGGGCGAGCAGTACTTC. The gene calls are TRBV5-1 and TRBJ2-7, with 9 bases aligning to TRBD2. V lost 4 bases to trimming and J lost 6 bases; unmatched junction nucleotides: 8. This CDR3 contains 14 residues. The germline V gene encodes CDR1 SGHRS and CDR2 YFSETQ. Complete variable domain (other parts from reference TRBV5-1 and TRBJ2-7): KAGVTQTPRYLIKTRGQQVTLSCSPISGHRSVSWYQQTPGQGLQFLFEYFSETQRNKGNFPGRFSGRQFSNSRSEMNVSTLELGDSALYLCASSPDGGGGEQYFGPGTRLTVT.

This clone occurred once. The gene calls are TRBV21-1 and TRBJ2-1; TRBD2, the table's D call, lacks a check against the DNA. TRBV21-1 is a known pseudogene. The CDR3 spans 15 residues. The CDR3 nucleotides are TGTGCCAGCAGCACCGGGACTACACTCTGCAATGAGCAGTTCTTC. It specifies CASSTGTTLCNEQFF.

The chain has TRBV10-3 and TRBJ2-1, with 11 bases identical to TRBD1. Trimming took 6 bases from V and 6 from J; bases not matched to a gene: 7. Per germline, CDR1 ENHRY and CDR2 SYGVKD. CDR3 length: 15 amino acids. CDR3 DNA sequence: TGTGCCATCAGCGAGGGGGACAGGGGGTTCAATGAGCAGTTCTTC. It codes for CAISEGDRGFNEQFF.

The chain recombines TRBV28 with TRBJ1-1, with 7 bases aligning to TRBD1. The CDR3 is made up of 16 amino acids. The V segment lost 4 bases and the J segment 2 bases; nucleotides outside the gene matches: 10. Germline CDR1 and CDR2: MDHEN and SYDVKM. CDR3 sequence (DNA): TGTGCCAGCAGTTCGACAGGGAGAGGAGATAACACTGAAGCTTTCTTT. This encodes CASSSTGRGDNTEAFF.